This TCR beta chain derives from a study of Ad26.COV2.S vaccination and SARS-CoV-2 variants. Across the whole study: Doses of Ad26.COV2.S were injected into muscle once or twice, 56 days apart.

From germline, CDR1 is SNHLY and CDR2 FYNNEI. CDR3 size: 14 residues. V lost 1 base to trimming and J lost 4 bases, with 8 bases between them. This clone was found a few times. The treatment denotes: 19 received Ad26.COV2.S at low or high dose, single or two shots; 5 received placebo; per-sample allocation not given. Specimens were obtained on day 63 following the first vaccine or placebo injection. Produced via immunoSEQ multiplex PCR; TCRdb's table is partial and in-frame only. Altogether some 420,000 clones are present, approximately 90% being singletons, with the ten largest covering 3.6%. The clonotype originates from a person between 18 and 59 years old who received the Ad26.COV2.S COVID-19 vaccine or a placebo. Source: peripheral blood, taken in a trial of Ad26.COV2.S vaccine versus placebo. V is TRBV2 and J is TRBJ1-5, with D unresolved. The DNA for the CDR3 is TGTGCCAGCAGTGAAGTGAAGGATAATCAGCCCCAGCATTTT. Encoded protein: CASSEVKDNQPQHF.